These 4 T cell receptor beta chains came from one sample sequenced in a study of blood T cell repertoires in COVID-19. TCRdb's copy holds only in-frame clones and misses some; the assay was immunoSEQ multiplex PCR. The sample shows approximately 150,000 clones, just under 90% of them seen only once. The sequenced material came from peripheral blood. The receptors here all came from a woman between 50 and 59 years old with active or convalescent COVID-19.

The genes are TRBV12-3 or TRBV12-4 and TRBJ2-7, with D perhaps TRBD1 (5 bases). The V gene lost 4 bases and the J gene lost 2 bases, with 9 bases spanning the gap. CDR3 length: 13 amino acids. CDR3 sequence: CASSWGETYEQYF. CDR3 bases: TGTGCCAGCAGTTGGGGCGAAACCTACGAGCAGTACTTC.

This rearrangement joins TRBV6-2 or TRBV6-3 to TRBJ1-1, with D hard to call. The CDR3 consists of 16 residues. Germline V gene sequence: CDR1 MNHEY, CDR2 SVGEGT. Trimming cost V 5 bases and J 2 bases, with 18 bases left between them. The CDR3 loop is CASSRRREGGNTEAFF. Written as DNA, the CDR3 is TGTGCCAGCAGTCGACGCCGGGAGGGAGGAAACACTGAAGCTTTCTTT.

The chain employs TRBV3-1 (or the pseudogene TRBV3-2) and TRBJ2-1; no clear D. Trimming pared 0 bases from V and 5 bases from J, leaving 14 bases between. The length of the CDR3 is 16 residues. Germline V gene sequence: CDR1 LGHDT, CDR2 YNNKEL (reference sequence). CDR3 coding DNA: TGTGCCAGCAGCCAAGATCACTTCACTTTGAACAATGAGCAGTTCTTC. Translation gives CASSQDHFTLNNEQFF.

The chain is built from TRBV6-5 and TRBJ1-1, with a tentative D call TRBD1 (5 bases). Per germline, CDR1 MNHEY and CDR2 SVGAGI. This CDR3 has 15 residues. Deletions cut 2 bases from V and 6 bases from J, with 16 bases between. The CDR3 sequence is CASSYGTKRGPEAFF. Written as DNA, the CDR3 is TGTGCCAGCAGTTACGGGACGAAGCGGGGCCCTGAAGCTTTCTTT.